The 16 T cell receptor beta chains below were found in one sample sequenced in a study of brain T cells in children with intractable seizures. Only in-frame clones appear in the TCRdb table, and some are missing; sequencing was by immunoSEQ multiplex PCR. The repertoire holds about 340,000 clones, 93% seen once, with 4.5% to 7% in the top ten. Indicated time point: blood from clinic visit 5 months post-surgery; TSC patient then seizure free. Sequenced here: peripheral blood, sampled less than 6 months after surgery. These receptors originate from a boy under two years old with tuberous sclerosis and intractable seizures.

V is TRBV11-3 and J is TRBJ2-5, with 7 bases identical to TRBD1. The CDR3 spans 17 residues. Germline lookup yields CDR1 SGHNT and CDR2 YENEEA. V was pared by 1 base and J by 3 bases, with 11 bases of the junction left unmatched. As DNA, the CDR3 is TGTGCCAGCAGCTTAGGGAACCGGGACAGTGTGGAAGAGACCCAGTACTTC. Its translation is CASSLGNRDSVEETQYF.

The chain carries TRBV24-1 and TRBJ1-2; tentative D call: TRBD1 (5 bases). The CDR3 sequence is 16 residues long. CDR1 KGHDR and CDR2 SFDVKD come from the germline V gene. V lost 4 bases and J lost 0, with 14 bases in between. This CDR3 is CATSEGTGGPNYGYTF. Written as DNA, the CDR3 is TGTGCCACCAGTGAGGGAACAGGCGGTCCTAACTATGGCTACACCTTC.

The rearrangement links TRBV15 to TRBJ2-1; 8 positions match TRBD2. The CDR3 extends over 17 amino acids. With 0 bases clipped from V and 3 bases from J, the junction kept 7 bases outside the gene matches. Germline V CDR1 and CDR2: LNHNV, YYDKDF (reference sequence). CDR3 sequence reads: CATSRDFREGLYNEQFF. Written as DNA, the CDR3 is TGTGCCACCAGCAGAGATTTTCGGGAGGGCCTCTACAATGAGCAGTTCTTC. Together with reference TRBV15 and TRBJ2-1, the CDR3 gives the full variable domain: DAMVIQNPRYQVTQFGKPVTLSCSQTLNHNVMYWYQQKSSQAPKLLFHYYDKDFNNEADTPDNFQSRRPNTSFCFLDIRSPGLGDTAMYLCATSRDFREGLYNEQFFGPGTRLTVL.

V is TRBV3-1 (or the pseudogene TRBV3-2) and J is TRBJ2-7; 10 nucleotides agree with TRBD1. V trimming: 4 bases; J trimming: 8 bases; junction bases outside the gene matches: 2. The germline V gene has CDR1 LGHDT and CDR2 YNNKEL (reference sequence). This CDR3 spans 12 amino acids. The chain's CDR3 is CASSRDRGQQYF. CDR3 DNA sequence: TGTGCCAGCAGCCGGGACAGGGGCCAGCAGTACTTC.

The chain combines TRBV2 with TRBJ1-4; no definite D call. CDR1 SNHLY and CDR2 FYNNEI come from the germline V gene. V lost 4 bases and J lost 4, with 13 bases in between. There are 15 residues in the CDR3. CDR3 sequence (DNA): TGTGCCAGCAGTGCCCCTATGGCGCTTAATGAAAAACTGTTTTTT. It specifies CASSAPMALNEKLFF.

The V and J genes are TRBV5-4 and TRBJ2-1, with D possibly TRBD2 on 5 matching bases. The germline V and J ends were trimmed by 4 bases and 4 bases, with 15 bases remaining between them. This CDR3 is 15 amino acids long. The germline V gene has CDR1 SGHNT and CDR2 YYREEE (reference sequence). The CDR3, as DNA: TGTGCCAGCAGCAGTAGCGTTTCTAGTTACAATGAGCAGTTCTTC. The encoded protein is CASSSSVSSYNEQFF.

The rearrangement links TRBV30 to TRBJ2-3; TRBD2 aligns across 10 bases. The CDR3 is 15 residues long. Trimming removed 5 bases from V and 5 bases from J; junction bases left unmatched: 10. In germline, CDR1 is GTSNPN, CDR2 SVGIG (reference sequence). CDR3 DNA: TGTGCCTGGGGAAGGAGCGGGGGGGCCCAAGATACGCAGTATTTT. It is translated as CAWGRSGGAQDTQYF. Full variable domain (missing parts from reference TRBV30 and TRBJ2-3): SQTIHQWPATLVQPVGSPLSLECTVEGTSNPNLYWYRQAAGRGLQLLFYSVGIGQISSEVPQNLSASRPQDRQFILSSKKLLLSDSGFYLCAWGRSGGAQDTQYFGPGTRLTVL.

This clone was detected only once. The chain links TRBV10-3 to TRBJ1-1; no clear D gene. The CDR3 has 13 residues. The ends were cut back, 6 bases at V and 5 bases at J, with 13 bases in the middle. Germline V gene sequence: CDR1 ENHRY, CDR2 SYGVKD. The CDR3 DNA sequence: TGTGCCATCAGCCTACTTATAAGGACTGAAGCTTTCTTT. Translation: CAISLLIRTEAFF.

The chain combines TRBV9 with TRBJ2-3; D call uncertain. Germline CDR1 reads SGDLS; CDR2 reads YYNGEE. The CDR3 contains 14 residues. Trimming cost V 0 bases and J 2 bases, with 7 bases left between them. CDR3 DNA: TGTGCCAGCAGCGTAGGGTCTCCCACAGATACGCAGTATTTT. It is translated as CASSVGSPTDTQYF.

J is TRBJ2-3 and V is TRBV5-1; a weak D match, TRBD1 (8 bases). The CDR3 contains 14 residues. The V gene lost 0 bases and the J gene lost 5 bases, with 10 bases spanning the gap. Germline CDR1 is SGHRS and CDR2 is YFSETQ. CDR3 sequence reads: CASSLDRGGDTQYF. The CDR3 coding sequence is TGCGCCAGCAGCTTGGACAGGGGGGGAGATACGCAGTATTTT.

The chain joins TRBV10-3 to TRBJ1-5; perhaps TRBD1 as D (5 bases). The CDR3 sequence is 15 residues long. Per the germline V gene, CDR1 is ENHRY and CDR2 is SYGVKD. Trimming removed 0 bases at V and 5 bases at J, with 11 bases between. This chain's CDR3 is CAISESGRGDQPQHF. CDR3 coding DNA: TGTGCCATCAGTGAGTCGGGAAGGGGCGATCAGCCCCAGCATTTT.

CDR3 DNA: TGTGCCAGCAGCTCCGGCGGGGGGGCACGTGAGCAGTTCTTC. This codes for CASSSGGGAREQFF. This chain connects TRBV7-3 to TRBJ2-1, with TRBD2 matching 9 bases. The germline CDR1 and CDR2 sequences are SGHTA and FQGTGA. V gave up 4 bases and J gave up 9 bases; unmatched junction bases: 7. This CDR3 has 14 amino acids.

The V and J genes are TRBV12-3 or TRBV12-4 and TRBJ2-5; 7 bases fit TRBD2. With 8 bases clipped from V and 5 bases from J, the junction kept 8 bases outside the gene matches. This CDR3 contains 13 residues. The CDR3 DNA reads TGTGCCAGCGGGGTTGGAGCGGGGGAGACCCAGTACTTC. Its translation: CASGVGAGETQYF.

V gene TRBV7-2 combines with J gene TRBJ2-7, with TRBD1 identical over 8 bases. Per the germline V gene, CDR1 is SGHTA and CDR2 is FQGNSA. The length of the CDR3 is 14 residues. The V segment lost 2 bases and the J segment 6 bases; nucleotides outside the gene matches: 6. CDR3 nucleotide sequence: TGTGCCAGCAGCTTATTAGGGACAGGTTCCGAGCAGTACTTC. It is translated as CASSLLGTGSEQYF.

This clone was observed a few times. The CDR3, as DNA: TGTGCCAGCAGCTTAGCCTCGGGCCGACTCTCTGGAAACACCATATATTTT. Translation: CASSLASGRLSGNTIYF. The chain employs TRBV7-9 and TRBJ1-3; D remains ambiguous. Per germline, CDR1 SEHNR and CDR2 FQNEAQ (reference sequence). The V end was cut by 0 bases, the J end by 0 bases, with 12 bases between. The CDR3 length is 17 residues.

This chain links TRBV6-6 with TRBJ2-7, with 13 bases lining up with TRBD2. V was clipped by 5 bases and J by 2 bases; unmatched bases: 6. Germline V lookup: CDR1 MNHNY, CDR2 SVGAGI (reference sequence). The CDR3 loop spans 16 amino acids. This CDR3 reads CASSPNTSGRAYEQYF. The CDR3 DNA reads TGTGCCAGCAGTCCTAATACTAGCGGGAGGGCCTACGAGCAGTACTTC.